This TCR beta chain originates from a study of blood T cell repertoires in COVID-19. Original handling: Quantification of nucleated cells was approximated via reference gene primer amplification. Profiling relied on immunoSEQ multiplex PCR, and the TCRdb table lists in-frame clones only, not all of them. D and trimming were read from the DNA, whereas the V and J calls and clone size are those reported in that table. This table has approximately 240,000 clones, 84% appearing once. CDR3 size: 15 residues. Trimming at V came to 7 bases and at J to 0 bases, leaving 6 bases not matched to a gene. CDR1 and CDR2 from the germline V gene are SGHAT and FQNNGV.

This clonotype was obtained from a woman aged 55-69 years who had recovered from COVID-19. J is TRBJ2-4 and V is TRBV11-2; 7 bases match TRBD2. The sequenced sample was peripheral blood. CDR3 DNA sequence: TGTGCCAGCATGATGGGCGGGGGAGCCAAAAACATTCAGTACTTC. Its translation is CASMMGGGAKNIQYF. Combining the CDR3 with reference TRBV11-2 and TRBJ2-4 gives the whole variable domain EAGVAQSPRYKIIEKRQSVAFWCNPISGHATLYWYQQILGQGPKLLIQFQNNGVVDDSQLPKDRFSAERLKGVDSTLKIQPAKLEDSAVYLCASMMGGGAKNIQYFGAGTRLSVL.